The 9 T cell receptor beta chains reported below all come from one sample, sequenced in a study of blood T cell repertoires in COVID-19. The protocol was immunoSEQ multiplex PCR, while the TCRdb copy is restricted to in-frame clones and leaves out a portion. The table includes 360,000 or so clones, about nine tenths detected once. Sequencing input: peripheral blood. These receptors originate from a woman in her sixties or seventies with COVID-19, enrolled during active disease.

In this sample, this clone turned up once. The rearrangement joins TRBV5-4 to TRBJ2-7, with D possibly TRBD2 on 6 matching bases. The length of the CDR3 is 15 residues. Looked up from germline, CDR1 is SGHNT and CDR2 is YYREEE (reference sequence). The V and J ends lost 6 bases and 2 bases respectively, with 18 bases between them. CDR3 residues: CASTKTSSGTYEQYF. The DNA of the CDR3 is TGTGCCAGCACCAAAACTAGCTCCGGTACCTACGAGCAGTACTTC.

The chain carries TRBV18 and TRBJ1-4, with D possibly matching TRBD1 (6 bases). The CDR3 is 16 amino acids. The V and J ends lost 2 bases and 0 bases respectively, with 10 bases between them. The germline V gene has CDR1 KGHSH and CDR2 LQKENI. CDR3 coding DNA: TGTGCCAGCTCACCAAGACAGGATACAACTAATGAAAAACTGTTTTTT. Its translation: CASSPRQDTTNEKLFF.

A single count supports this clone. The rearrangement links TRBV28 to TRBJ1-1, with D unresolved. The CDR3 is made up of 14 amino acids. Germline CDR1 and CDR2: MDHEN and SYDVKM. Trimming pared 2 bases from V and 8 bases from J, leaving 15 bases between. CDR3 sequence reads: CASSLEGKPAEAFF. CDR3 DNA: TGTGCCAGCAGTTTAGAGGGAAAACCCGCCGAAGCTTTCTTT. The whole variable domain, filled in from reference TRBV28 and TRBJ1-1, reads DVKVTQSSRYLVKRTGEKVFLECVQDMDHENMFWYRQDPGLGLRLIYFSYDVKMKEKGDIPEGYSVSREKKERFSLILESASTNQTSMYLCASSLEGKPAEAFFGQGTRLTVV.

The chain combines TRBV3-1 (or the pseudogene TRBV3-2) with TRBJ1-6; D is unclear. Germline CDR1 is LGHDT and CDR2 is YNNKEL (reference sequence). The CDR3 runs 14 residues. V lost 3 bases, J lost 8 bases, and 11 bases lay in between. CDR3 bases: TGTGCCAGCAGCCATCATGGGGAGGATTCACCCCTCCACTTT. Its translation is CASSHHGEDSPLHF.

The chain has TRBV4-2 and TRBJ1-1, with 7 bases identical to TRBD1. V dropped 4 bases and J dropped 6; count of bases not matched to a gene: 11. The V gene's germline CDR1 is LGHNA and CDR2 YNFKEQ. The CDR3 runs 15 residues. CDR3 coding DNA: TGTGCCAGCAGCCTGGGGGAAAGGGGGCGGTCTGAAGCTTTCTTT. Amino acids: CASSLGERGRSEAFF.

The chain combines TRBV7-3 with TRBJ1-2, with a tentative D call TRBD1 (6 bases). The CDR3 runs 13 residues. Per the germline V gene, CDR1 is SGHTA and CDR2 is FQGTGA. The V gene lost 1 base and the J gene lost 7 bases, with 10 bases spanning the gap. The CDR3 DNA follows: TGTGCCAGCAGCTTAAGGGCAGGGGTTGGCTACACCTTC. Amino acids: CASSLRAGVGYTF.

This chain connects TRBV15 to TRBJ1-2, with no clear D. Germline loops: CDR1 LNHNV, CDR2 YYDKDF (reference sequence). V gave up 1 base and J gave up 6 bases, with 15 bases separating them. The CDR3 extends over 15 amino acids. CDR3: CATSRVGRVIHGYTF. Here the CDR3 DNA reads TGTGCCACCAGCAGAGTTGGCCGGGTTATTCATGGCTACACCTTC.

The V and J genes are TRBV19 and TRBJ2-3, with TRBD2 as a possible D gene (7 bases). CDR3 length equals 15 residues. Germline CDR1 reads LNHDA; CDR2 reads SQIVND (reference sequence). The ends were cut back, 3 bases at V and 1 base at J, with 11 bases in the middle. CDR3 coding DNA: TGTGCCAGTAGTATGGCGGGGGCCCGCACAGATACGCAGTATTTT. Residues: CASSMAGARTDTQYF. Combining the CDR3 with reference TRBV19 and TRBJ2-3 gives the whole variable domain DGGITQSPKYLFRKEGQNVTLSCEQNLNHDAMYWYRQDPGQGLRLIYYSQIVNDFQKGDIAEGYSVSREKKESFPLTVTSAQKNPTAFYLCASSMAGARTDTQYFGPGTRLTVL.

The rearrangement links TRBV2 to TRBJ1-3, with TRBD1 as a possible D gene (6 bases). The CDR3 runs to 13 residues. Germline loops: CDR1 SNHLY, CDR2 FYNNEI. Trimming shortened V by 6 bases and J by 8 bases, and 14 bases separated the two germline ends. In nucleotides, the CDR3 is TGTGCCAGCAGGGGGACAATTGGGGACACCATATATTTT. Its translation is CASRGTIGDTIYF.